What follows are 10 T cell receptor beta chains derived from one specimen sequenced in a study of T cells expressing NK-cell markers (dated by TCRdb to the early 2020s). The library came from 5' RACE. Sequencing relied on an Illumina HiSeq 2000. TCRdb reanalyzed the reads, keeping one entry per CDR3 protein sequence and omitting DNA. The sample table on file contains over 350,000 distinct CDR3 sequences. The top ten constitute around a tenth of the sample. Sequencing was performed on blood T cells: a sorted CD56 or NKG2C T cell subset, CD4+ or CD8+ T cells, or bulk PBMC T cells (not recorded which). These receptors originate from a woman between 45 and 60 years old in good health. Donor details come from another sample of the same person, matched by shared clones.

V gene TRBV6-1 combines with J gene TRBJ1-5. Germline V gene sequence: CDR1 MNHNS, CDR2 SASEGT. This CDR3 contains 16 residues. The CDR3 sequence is CASSEALDRAHEPQHF.

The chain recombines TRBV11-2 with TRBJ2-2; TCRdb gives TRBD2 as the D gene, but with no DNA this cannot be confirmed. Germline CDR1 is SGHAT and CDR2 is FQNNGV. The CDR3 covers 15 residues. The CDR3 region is CASSRYGARTGELFF.

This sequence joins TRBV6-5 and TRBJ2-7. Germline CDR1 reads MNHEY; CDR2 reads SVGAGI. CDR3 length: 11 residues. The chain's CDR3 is CASSNQYEQYF.

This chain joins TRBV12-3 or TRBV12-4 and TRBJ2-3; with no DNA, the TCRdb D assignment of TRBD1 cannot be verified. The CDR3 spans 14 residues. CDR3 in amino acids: CASSLTRAADTQYF.

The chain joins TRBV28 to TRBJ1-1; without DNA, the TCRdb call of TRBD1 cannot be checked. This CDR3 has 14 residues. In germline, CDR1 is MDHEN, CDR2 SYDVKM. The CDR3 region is CASSPPGTGTEAFF.

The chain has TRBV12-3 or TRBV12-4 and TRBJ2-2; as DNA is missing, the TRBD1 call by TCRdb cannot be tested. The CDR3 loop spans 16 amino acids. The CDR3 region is CASSSGAGQGAGELFF.

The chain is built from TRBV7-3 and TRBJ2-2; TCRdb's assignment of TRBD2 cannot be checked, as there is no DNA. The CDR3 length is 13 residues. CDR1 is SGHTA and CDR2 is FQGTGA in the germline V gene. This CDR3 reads CASNEGPTGELFF.

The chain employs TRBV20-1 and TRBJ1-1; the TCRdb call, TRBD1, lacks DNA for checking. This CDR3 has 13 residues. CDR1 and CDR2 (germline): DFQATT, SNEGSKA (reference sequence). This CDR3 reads CSARDPIGHSPIF.

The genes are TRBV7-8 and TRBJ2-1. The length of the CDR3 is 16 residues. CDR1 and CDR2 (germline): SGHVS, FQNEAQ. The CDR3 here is CASSLGTDPYYNEQFF.

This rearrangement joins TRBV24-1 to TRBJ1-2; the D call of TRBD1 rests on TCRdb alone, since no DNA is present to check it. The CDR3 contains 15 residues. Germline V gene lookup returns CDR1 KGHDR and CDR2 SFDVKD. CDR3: CATSDSMEGREGYTF.